This T cell receptor beta chain was captured by sequencing in a study of T cells after posttransplantation cyclophosphamide. Points from the study as a whole: Tissue-infiltrating T cells from skin or gut overlapped little with blood T cells. Later blood repertoires were often dominated by clones from the donor CD8+ memory compartment.

The CDR3 is 17 residues long. V lost 6 bases and J lost 0; bases outside the gene matches: 7. Germline V gives CDR1 SGHNT, CDR2 YENEEA. Sequencing was performed with immunoSEQ multiplex PCR; in TCRdb, only in-frame clones are kept and a portion is missing. The sample shows approximately 52,000 clones, around 84% of them seen only once. Regarding this clone: Its cognate antigen is unknown.

This TCR came from a man aged 25 to 45 with a blood cancer, CMV-positive, and with a related stem cell donor. The rearrangement uses TRBV11-3 and TRBJ2-7, with 14 bases fitting TRBD2. The material sequenced was PBMCs. For the CDR3, the DNA is TGTGCCAGCAGTGGGACTAGCGGGAGAGGGAGCTCCTACGAGCAGTACTTC. Its translation is CASSGTSGRGSSYEQYF.